This T cell receptor beta chain comes out of a study of blood T cell repertoires in COVID-19. In the study overall: Acute and convalescent COVID-19 specimens originated in the United States, Italy and Spain.

In the original analysis: Reference gene primer amplification gave estimated nucleated cell counts. Sequencing used immunoSEQ multiplex PCR; TCRdb keeps in-frame clones, though not all of them. The V and J calls and clone size are taken from that table; D and trimming were inferred from the DNA. The table includes about 100,000 clones, 60% to 85% detected once. This CDR3 contains 14 residues. Germline V CDR1 and CDR2: SNHLY, FYNNEI. V shed 8 bases, J shed 1 base, and the junction held 7 bases outside the gene matches. V is TRBV2 and J is TRBJ2-5, with TRBD1 identical over 7 bases. Sequencing was done on a sample of peripheral blood. This TCR was sampled from a woman aged 40 to 55 with acute or convalescent COVID-19. The CDR3 region is CASPDRDPQETQYF. The CDR3 DNA follows: TGTGCCAGCCCTGACAGGGACCCCCAAGAGACCCAGTACTTC.